Presented here are 20 T cell receptor beta chains from one specimen sequenced in a study of T-cell reconstitution after alpha-beta-depleted transplantation in children. Unique molecular identifiers were incorporated during preparation of the TCRbeta library. MiXCR was run by TCRdb on the PCR reads, yielding one entry per CDR3 protein. In the table there are about 110,000 distinct CDR3 sequences, about 6.4% of which are singletons. The sequencing used PBMCs, mostly from graft donor cells, collected 360 days after TCRalphabeta/CD19-depleted stem cell transplant. The origin of the receptors is a male patient under 10 years old who had a stem cell transplant for acute lymphoblastic leukemia, so the T cells may come from the graft donor.

The table lists this clonotype with a few counts. Here the CDR3 DNA reads TGTGCCAGCAGTGACAGGGAAATAAATGGCTACACCTTC. Protein: CASSDREINGYTF. V usage is TRBV25-1 and J usage is TRBJ1-2, with a possible D match to TRBD1 (5 bases). The CDR3 loop spans 13 amino acids. Trimming took 3 bases from V and 6 from J, leaving 11 bases between them. Germline V gene data show CDR1 as MGHDK and CDR2 as SYGVNS.

This chain connects TRBV7-9 to TRBJ2-7; D call uncertain. This CDR3 spans 13 amino acids. Trimming stripped 0 bases from V and 3 bases from J, with 6 bases between. Germline V gene data show CDR1 as SEHNR and CDR2 as FQNEAQ (reference sequence). This CDR3 reads CASSLARNYEQYF. CDR3 DNA: TGTGCCAGCAGCTTAGCGCGAAACTACGAGCAGTACTTC.

This clonotype was seen ten or more times. The rearrangement links TRBV4-3 to TRBJ2-1; the D is unclear. This CDR3 comprises 17 residues. The V end was cut by 1 base, the J end by 3 bases, with 16 bases between. Germline CDR1 LGHNA, CDR2 YSLEER. This chain's CDR3 is CASSQGGFGLGYNEQFF. The CDR3 DNA follows: TGCGCCAGCAGCCAAGGCGGATTTGGATTGGGCTACAATGAGCAGTTCTTC.

This clonotype occurred a few times. The chain carries TRBV27 and TRBJ2-1; 9 nucleotides align to TRBD1. The CDR3 covers 16 residues. V was pared by 2 bases and J by 4 bases, with 6 bases of the junction left unmatched. Germline CDR1 and CDR2: MNHEY and SMNVEV (reference sequence). The CDR3 is CASSLPYRGQYNEQFF. The CDR3 coding sequence is TGTGCCAGCAGTTTACCCTACAGGGGGCAATACAATGAGCAGTTCTTC.

The CDR3 protein is CASSLDQGPSTGQYF. CDR3 sequence (DNA): TGTGCCAGCAGCTTAGATCAGGGGCCCAGCACGGGGCAGTACTTC. This rearrangement joins TRBV7-6 to TRBJ2-7; D is perhaps TRBD1 (6 bases). V lost 1 base and J lost 9, with 19 bases in between. The CDR3 runs to 15 residues. The V gene's germline CDR1 is SGHVS and CDR2 FNYEAQ.

This clonotype was seen at least ten times. V gene TRBV12-3 or TRBV12-4 combines with J gene TRBJ2-3; tentatively, D is TRBD2 (5 bases). Trimming pared 7 bases from V and 6 bases from J, leaving 14 bases between. The CDR3 covers 13 residues. The CDR3 coding sequence is TGTGCCAGCACCCCGGAGGCGAGCGATACGCAGTATTTT. Its translation: CASTPEASDTQYF.

This clonotype was counted at least ten times. This chain's CDR3 is CASSQRSSGRSDTQYF. The CDR3 coding sequence is TGTGCCAGCAGCCAACGTTCTAGCGGGAGATCAGATACGCAGTATTTT. This chain uses TRBV4-2 with TRBJ2-3; 10 bases are shared with TRBD2. The CDR3 extends over 16 amino acids. Trimming cost V 2 bases and J 4 bases; bases outside gene matches: 6. The V gene's germline CDR1 is LGHNA and CDR2 YNFKEQ.

This clonotype was recorded at least ten times. The chain is built from TRBV2 and TRBJ1-2; 11 nucleotides line up with TRBD1. The CDR3 consists of 13 residues. Per germline, CDR1 SNHLY and CDR2 FYNNEI. With 6 bases clipped from V and 3 bases from J, the junction kept 0 bases outside the gene matches. The CDR3 loop reads CASRGQGDYGYTF. DNA of the CDR3: TGTGCCAGCAGGGGACAGGGGGACTATGGCTACACCTTC.

This clonotype appeared many times. CDR3 in DNA: TGTGCCAGCAGCGTAGGAACTAGCGGGAGGTTCAGCTCCTACGAGCAGTACTTC. This translates into CASSVGTSGRFSSYEQYF. The V and J genes are TRBV9 and TRBJ2-7; 12 bases are a match to TRBD2. CDR1 is SGDLS and CDR2 is YYNGEE in the germline V gene. CDR3 length equals 18 residues. J gave up 0 bases and V 0 bases, and 7 bases lay outside the gene matches.

This clonotype was seen many times. This chain uses TRBV6-5 with TRBJ2-2; D unresolved. Germline lookup yields CDR1 MNHEY and CDR2 SVGAGI. CDR3 size: 15 residues. V gave up 4 bases and J gave up 0 bases, with 9 bases separating them. The CDR3 here is CASSSDPSNTGELFF. CDR3 nucleotides: TGTGCCAGCAGTTCGGACCCATCGAACACCGGGGAGCTGTTTTTT.

This chain's CDR3 is CASSPGTGSRPTGNTIYF. CDR3 DNA sequence: TGTGCCAGCAGTCCCGGGACAGGGTCCAGGCCTACGGGAAACACCATATATTTT. The V call is TRBV21-1, the J call TRBJ1-3; no DNA check was done on the table's D call, TRBD1. TRBV21-1 is designated a pseudogene. The CDR3 covers 18 residues.

In its sample, this clonotype was seen many times. The V gene is TRBV12-3 or TRBV12-4, the J gene TRBJ2-7; D is unclear. This CDR3 spans 14 amino acids. V lost 2 bases to trimming and J lost 3 bases, with 11 bases between them. In nucleotides, the CDR3 is TGTGCCAGCAGTTTAAACCCGTGGGGCTACGAGCAGTACTTC. It encodes CASSLNPWGYEQYF.

In its sample, this clonotype was seen a few times. The genes are TRBV7-7 and TRBJ2-5, with a possible D match to TRBD1 (5 bases). The germline CDR1 and CDR2 sequences are SSHAT and FNYEAQ (reference sequence). The V end was cut by 1 base, the J end by 1 base, with 10 bases between. The CDR3 length is 15 residues. The CDR3 DNA is TGTGCCAGCAGCTTAGTTTCAGGGTTCCAAGAGACCCAGTACTTC. This sequence encodes CASSLVSGFQETQYF.

This clonotype appeared many times. The chain joins TRBV27 to TRBJ2-5; 7 bases are shared with TRBD1. Germline-derived CDR1 and CDR2 are MNHEY and SMNVEV (reference sequence). The CDR3 consists of 15 residues. Trimming at V came to 6 bases and at J to 4 bases, leaving 11 bases not matched to a gene. DNA for the CDR3: TGTGCCAGCAGAACCTTCACAGGGGTTCGAGAGACCCAGTACTTC. Encoded protein: CASRTFTGVRETQYF.

This clonotype was detected a few times. This chain connects TRBV6-1 to TRBJ2-3; D is possibly TRBD2 (7 bases). The V end was cut by 6 bases, the J end by 5 bases, with 18 bases between. In germline, CDR1 is MNHNS, CDR2 SASEGT. This CDR3 comprises 15 residues. CDR3 sequence: CASRPRGGEIDTQYF. CDR3 nucleotides: TGTGCCAGCAGGCCCCGCGGGGGCGAAATAGATACGCAGTATTTT.

This clonotype has a count of ten or more. The V call is TRBV6-5, the J call TRBJ2-7; a weak D match, TRBD1 (5 bases). CDR1 and CDR2 (germline): MNHEY, SVGAGI. V was shortened by 5 bases and J by 3 bases, with 20 bases between the two germline ends. This CDR3 comprises 16 residues. In DNA, the CDR3 is TGTGCCAGCAGTCCTCAGGGCACATCCTCCTACTACGAGCAGTACTTC. Its translation is CASSPQGTSSYYEQYF.

This clonotype has more than one count but fewer than ten. The chain combines TRBV5-1 with TRBJ1-1, with D uncertain. Germline V CDR1 and CDR2: SGHRS, YFSETQ. There are 15 residues in the CDR3. Trimming stripped 4 bases from V and 2 bases from J, with 15 bases between. CDR3 sequence: CASSVSPPRNTEAFF. Written as DNA, the CDR3 is TGCGCCAGCAGCGTATCCCCCCCGAGAAACACTGAAGCTTTCTTT.

The genes are TRBV28 and TRBJ2-7; D ambiguous. The germline gives CDR1 MDHEN, CDR2 SYDVKM. Trimming pared 4 bases from V and 7 bases from J, leaving 8 bases between. The CDR3 runs to 11 residues. The CDR3 sequence is CASSSRLEQYF. For the CDR3, the DNA is TGTGCCAGCAGTTCCAGATTGGAGCAGTACTTC.

This clonotype occurred many times. The V and J genes are TRBV21-1 and TRBJ2-7. TRBV21-1 is reported as a pseudogene. The CDR3 extends over 14 amino acids. CDR3 sequence: CASSKALKGYEQYF. The CDR3 coding sequence is TGTGCCAGCAGCAAAGCGCTGAAAGGCTACGAGCAGTACTTC.

The chain uses TRBV7-9 and TRBJ1-2; D is unclear. Germline lookup yields CDR1 SEHNR and CDR2 FQNEAQ (reference sequence). The CDR3 totals 14 residues. V lost 5 bases to trimming and J lost 3 bases, with 13 bases between them. CDR3 nucleotide sequence: TGTGCCAGCAGCATACAGAACCCGCACTATGGCTACACCTTC. This encodes CASSIQNPHYGYTF.